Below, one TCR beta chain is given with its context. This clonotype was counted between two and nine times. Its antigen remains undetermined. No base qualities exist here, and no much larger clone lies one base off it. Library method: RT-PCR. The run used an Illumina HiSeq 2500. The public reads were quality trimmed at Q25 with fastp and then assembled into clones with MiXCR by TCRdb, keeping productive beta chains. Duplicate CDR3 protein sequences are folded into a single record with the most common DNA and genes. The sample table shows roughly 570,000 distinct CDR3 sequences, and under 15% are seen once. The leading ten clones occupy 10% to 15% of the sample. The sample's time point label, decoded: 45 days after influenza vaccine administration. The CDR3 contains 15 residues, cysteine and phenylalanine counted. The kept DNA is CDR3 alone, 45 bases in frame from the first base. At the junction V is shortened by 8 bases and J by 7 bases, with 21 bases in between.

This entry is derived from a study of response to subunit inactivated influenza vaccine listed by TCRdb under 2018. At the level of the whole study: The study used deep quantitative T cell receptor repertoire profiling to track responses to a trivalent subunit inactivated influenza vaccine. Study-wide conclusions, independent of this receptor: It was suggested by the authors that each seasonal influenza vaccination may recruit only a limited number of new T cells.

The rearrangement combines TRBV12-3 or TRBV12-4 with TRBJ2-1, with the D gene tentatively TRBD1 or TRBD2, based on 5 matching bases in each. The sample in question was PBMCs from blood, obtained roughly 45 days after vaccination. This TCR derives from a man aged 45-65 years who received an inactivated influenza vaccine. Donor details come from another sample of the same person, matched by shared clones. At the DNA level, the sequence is TGTGCCAGCCAGGACCGGGACCCGCCCTGGAATGAGCAGTTCTTC. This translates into CASQDRDPPWNEQFF.